This TCR beta chain was sequenced during a study of cytomegalovirus exposure and HLA in healthy donors. General study points: It was 164 TCR beta chains that were listed as cytomegalovirus-associated. Roughly uniform sequencing depth across donors was assumed, possibly incorrectly. It was in a later analysis that TCR association rates were seen to vary by HLA locus, highest for DRB1 and lowest for HLA-C.

A note on this clone: Its antigen is still unknown.

The primer mix had 60 Vbeta and 13 Jbeta primers. The data were produced by immunoSEQ multiplex PCR, yet TCRdb's version contains in-frame clones alone and is incomplete. The sample records roughly 160,000 clones, 80% being singletons. The CDR3 is made up of 14 amino acids. Germline assignment: CDR1 SGHRS and CDR2 YFSETQ. Trimming removed 7 bases from V and 3 bases from J, with 13 bases in between. The chain uses TRBV5-1 and TRBJ2-2; D perhaps matches TRBD1 (6 bases). Sequenced sample: PBMCs. The receptor comes from a man aged 25 to 40 in good health and CMV-seronegative. The CDR3 nucleotides read TGCGCCAGCGGTAGGGCAGGGGACACCGGGGAGCTGTTTTTT. It specifies CASGRAGDTGELFF.